This T cell receptor (beta chain) was observed in a study of PD-L1 blockade in urothelial cancer. For this clone: Its antigen is as yet unknown.

Measured with immunoSEQ multiplex PCR; TCRdb has only the in-frame clones, and not every one. The profile shows 60,000 or so clones, less than 90% of them singletons. The time point: pretreatment peripheral blood. The germline CDR1 and CDR2 sequences are KGHSH and LQKENI. Trimming removed 3 bases from V and 3 bases from J, with 8 bases in between. The CDR3 covers 13 residues. Overall study results and limits: Below-median TCR clonality that was measured in pretreatment blood predicted better survival. Enhanced expansion of tumor-associated blood clones at 3 weeks characterized durable-benefit patients.

V and J are TRBV18 and TRBJ1-1; D may be TRBD1 (5 bases). This sequence was found in a man in his sixties or seventies with urothelial cancer. Sequenced here: PBMCs, sampled around atezolizumab (anti-PD-L1) treatment. CDR3: CASSPGGDTEAFF. CDR3 sequence (DNA): TGTGCCAGCTCACCCGGAGGGGACACTGAAGCTTTCTTT.